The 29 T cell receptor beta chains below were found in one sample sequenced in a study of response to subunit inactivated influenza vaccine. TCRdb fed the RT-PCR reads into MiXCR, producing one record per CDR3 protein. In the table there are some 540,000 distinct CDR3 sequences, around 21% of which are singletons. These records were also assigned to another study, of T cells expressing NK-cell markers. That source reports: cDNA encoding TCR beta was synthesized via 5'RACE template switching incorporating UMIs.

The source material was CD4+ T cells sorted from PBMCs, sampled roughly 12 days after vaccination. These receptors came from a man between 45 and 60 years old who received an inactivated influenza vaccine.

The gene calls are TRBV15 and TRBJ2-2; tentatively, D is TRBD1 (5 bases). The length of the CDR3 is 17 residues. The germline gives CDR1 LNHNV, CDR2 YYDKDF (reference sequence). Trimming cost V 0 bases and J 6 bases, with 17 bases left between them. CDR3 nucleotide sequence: TGTGCCACCAGCAGAGATGCGGCAAAGGGGTGGGCCGGGGAGCTGTTTTTT. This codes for CATSRDAAKGWAGELFF.

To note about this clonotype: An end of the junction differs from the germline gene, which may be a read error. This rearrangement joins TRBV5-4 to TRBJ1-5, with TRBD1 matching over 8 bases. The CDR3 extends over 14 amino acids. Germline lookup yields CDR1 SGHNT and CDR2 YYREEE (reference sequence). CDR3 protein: CASSSQGADQPQPF. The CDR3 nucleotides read TGTGCCAGCAGCTCGCAGGGGGCTGATCAGCCCCAGCCTTTT.

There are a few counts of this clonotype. CDR3 nucleotide sequence: TGTGCCAGCAGCCTGACAGATCAGAGCTCCTACGAGCAGTACTTC. This gives the protein CASSLTDQSSYEQYF. The rearrangement joins TRBV11-1 to TRBJ2-7; perhaps TRBD1 as D (5 bases). Germline V gene lookup returns CDR1 SGHAT and CDR2 FQDESV (reference sequence). V lost 5 bases and J lost 0, with 14 bases in between. The CDR3 is 15 residues long. The full variable domain, with the rest looked up from reference TRBV11-1 and TRBJ2-7, is EAEVAQSPRYKITEKSQAVAFWCDPISGHATLYWYRQILGQGPELLVQFQDESVVDDSQLPKDRFSAERLKGVDSTLKIQPAELGDSAMYLCASSLTDQSSYEQYFGPGTRLTVT.

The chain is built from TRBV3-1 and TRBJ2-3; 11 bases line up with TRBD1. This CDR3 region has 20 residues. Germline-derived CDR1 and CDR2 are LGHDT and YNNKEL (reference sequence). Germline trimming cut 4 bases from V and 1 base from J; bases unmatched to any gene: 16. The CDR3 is CASSPFIGTGGSFGTDTQYF. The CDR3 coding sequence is TGTGCCAGCAGCCCCTTTATTGGGACAGGGGGTAGTTTCGGCACAGATACGCAGTATTTT.

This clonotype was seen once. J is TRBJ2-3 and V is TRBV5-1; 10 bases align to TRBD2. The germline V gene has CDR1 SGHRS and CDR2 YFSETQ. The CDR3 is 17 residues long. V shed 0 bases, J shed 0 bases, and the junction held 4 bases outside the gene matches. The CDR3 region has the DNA TGCGCCAGCAGCTTGGCATGGACTAGCGGCAGCACAGATACGCAGTATTTT. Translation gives CASSLAWTSGSTDTQYF. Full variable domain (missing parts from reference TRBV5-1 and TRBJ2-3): KAGVTQTPRYLIKTRGQQVTLSCSPISGHRSVSWYQQTPGQGLQFLFEYFSETQRNKGNFPGRFSGRQFSNSRSEMNVSTLELGDSALYLCASSLAWTSGSTDTQYFGPGTRLTVL.

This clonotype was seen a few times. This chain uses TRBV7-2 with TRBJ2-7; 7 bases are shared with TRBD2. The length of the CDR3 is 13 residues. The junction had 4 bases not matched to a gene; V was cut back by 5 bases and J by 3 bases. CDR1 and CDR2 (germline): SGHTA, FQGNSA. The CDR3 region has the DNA TGTGCCAGCAGCGTGGGGACTATCTACGAGCAGTACTTC. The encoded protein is CASSVGTIYEQYF.

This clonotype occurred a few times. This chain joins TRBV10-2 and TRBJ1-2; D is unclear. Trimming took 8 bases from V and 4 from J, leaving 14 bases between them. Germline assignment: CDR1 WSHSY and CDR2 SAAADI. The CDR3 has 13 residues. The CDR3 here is CASSDGTFYGYTF. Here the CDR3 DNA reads TGCGCCAGCTCAGACGGCACATTCTATGGCTACACCTTC.

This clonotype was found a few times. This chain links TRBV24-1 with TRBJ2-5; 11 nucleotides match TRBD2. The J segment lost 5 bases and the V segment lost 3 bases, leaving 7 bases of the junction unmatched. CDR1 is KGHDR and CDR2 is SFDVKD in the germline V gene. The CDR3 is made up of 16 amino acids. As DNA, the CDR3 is TGTGCCACCAGTGATCCTATAGCGGGAGGGGATGAGACCCAGTACTTC. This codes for CATSDPIAGGDETQYF.

For the CDR3, the DNA is TGCAGCGTTGAACCCCAAGGGGGCGGGACTGAGCAGTTCTTC. It yields the protein CSVEPQGGGTEQFF. The V call is TRBV29-1, the J call TRBJ2-1; TRBD1 might be the D (7 bases). V was cut by 2 bases and J by 9 bases, with 17 bases left in between. The CDR3 runs to 14 residues. CDR1 is SQVTM, CDR2 ANQGSEA, per germline.

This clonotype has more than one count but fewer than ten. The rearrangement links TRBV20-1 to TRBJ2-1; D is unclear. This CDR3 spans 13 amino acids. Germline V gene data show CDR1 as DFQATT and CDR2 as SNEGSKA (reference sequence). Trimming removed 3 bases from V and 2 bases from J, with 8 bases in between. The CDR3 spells CSARSSAYNEQFF. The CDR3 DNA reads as TGCAGTGCTAGGTCCAGCGCCTACAATGAGCAGTTCTTC.

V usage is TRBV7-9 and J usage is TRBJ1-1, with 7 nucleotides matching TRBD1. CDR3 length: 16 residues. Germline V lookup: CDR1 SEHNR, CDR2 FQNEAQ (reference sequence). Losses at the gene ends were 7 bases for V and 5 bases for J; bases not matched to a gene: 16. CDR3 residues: CASMRGETGRGTEAFF. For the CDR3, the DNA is TGTGCCAGCATGAGGGGGGAGACAGGGCGAGGGACTGAAGCTTTCTTT.

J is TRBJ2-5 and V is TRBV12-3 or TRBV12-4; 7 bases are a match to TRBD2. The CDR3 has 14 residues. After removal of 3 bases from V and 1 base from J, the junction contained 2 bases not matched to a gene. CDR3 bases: TGTGCCAGCAGTTTTAAGCGGGGCCAAGAGACCCAGTACTTC. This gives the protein CASSFKRGQETQYF.

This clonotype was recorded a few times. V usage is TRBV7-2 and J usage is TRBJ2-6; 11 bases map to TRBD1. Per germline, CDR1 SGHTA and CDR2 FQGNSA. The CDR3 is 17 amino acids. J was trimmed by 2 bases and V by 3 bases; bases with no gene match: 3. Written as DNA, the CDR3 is TGTGCCAGCAGCTTCGGACAGGGGGCGCCTGGGGCCAACGTCCTGACTTTC. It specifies CASSFGQGAPGANVLTF.

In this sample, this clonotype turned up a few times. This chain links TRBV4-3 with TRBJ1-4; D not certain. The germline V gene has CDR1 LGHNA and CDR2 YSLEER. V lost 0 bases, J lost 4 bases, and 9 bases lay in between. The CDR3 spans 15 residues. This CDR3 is CASSQDLEINEKLFF. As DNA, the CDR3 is TGCGCCAGCAGCCAAGATCTGGAGATTAATGAAAAACTGTTTTTT.

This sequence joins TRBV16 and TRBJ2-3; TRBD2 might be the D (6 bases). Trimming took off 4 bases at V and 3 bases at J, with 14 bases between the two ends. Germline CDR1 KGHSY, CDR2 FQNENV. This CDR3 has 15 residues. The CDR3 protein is CASSPRRGLTDTQYF. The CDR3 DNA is TGTGCCAGCAGCCCCCGGAGGGGACTGACAGATACGCAGTATTTT.

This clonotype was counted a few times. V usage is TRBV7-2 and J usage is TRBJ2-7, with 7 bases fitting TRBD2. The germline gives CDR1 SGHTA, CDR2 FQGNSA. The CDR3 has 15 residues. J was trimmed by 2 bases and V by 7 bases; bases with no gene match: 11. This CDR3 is CASTGGRARTYEQYF. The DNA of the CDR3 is TGTGCCAGCACCGGGGGGAGGGCACGTACCTACGAGCAGTACTTC. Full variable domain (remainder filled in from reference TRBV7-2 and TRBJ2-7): GAGVSQSPSNKVTEKGKDVELRCDPISGHTALYWYRQSLGQGLEFLIYFQGNSAPDKSGLPSDRFSAERTGGSVSTLTIQRTQQEDSAVYLCASTGGRARTYEQYFGPGTRLTVT.

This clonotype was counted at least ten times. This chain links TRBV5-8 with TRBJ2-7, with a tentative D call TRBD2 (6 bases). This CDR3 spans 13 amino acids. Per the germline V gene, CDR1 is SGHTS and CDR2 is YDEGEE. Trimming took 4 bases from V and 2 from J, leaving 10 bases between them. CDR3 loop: CASSRGRTYEQYF. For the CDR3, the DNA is TGTGCCAGCAGCCGGGGGAGGACCTACGAGCAGTACTTC.

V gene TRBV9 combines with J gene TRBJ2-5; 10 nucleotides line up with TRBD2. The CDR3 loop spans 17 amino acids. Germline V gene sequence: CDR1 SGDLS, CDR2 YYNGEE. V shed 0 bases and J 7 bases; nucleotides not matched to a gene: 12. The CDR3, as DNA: TGTGCCAGCAGCGTAGGTAGCGGGGGGCCCACCGGGGTGACCCAGTACTTC. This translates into CASSVGSGGPTGVTQYF.

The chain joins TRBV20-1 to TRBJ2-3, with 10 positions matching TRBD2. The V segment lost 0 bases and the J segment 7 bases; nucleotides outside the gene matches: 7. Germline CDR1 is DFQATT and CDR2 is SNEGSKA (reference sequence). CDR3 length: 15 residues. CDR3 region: CSARDPSGGANTQYF. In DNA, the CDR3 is TGCAGTGCTAGAGATCCCAGCGGGGGGGCCAATACGCAGTATTTT.

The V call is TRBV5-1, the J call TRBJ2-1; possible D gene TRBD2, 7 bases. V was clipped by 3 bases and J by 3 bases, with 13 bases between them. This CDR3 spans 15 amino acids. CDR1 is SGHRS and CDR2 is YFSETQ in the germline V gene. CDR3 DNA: TGCGCCAGCAGCTATGGGGGGGCGCTCTACAATGAGCAGTTCTTC. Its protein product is CASSYGGALYNEQFF.

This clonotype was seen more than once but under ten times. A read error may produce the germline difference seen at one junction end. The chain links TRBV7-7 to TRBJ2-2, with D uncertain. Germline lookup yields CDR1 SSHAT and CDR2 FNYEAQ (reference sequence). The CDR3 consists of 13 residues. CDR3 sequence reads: CASSLEGHGELFF. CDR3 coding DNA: TGTGCTAGCAGCTTGGAAGGGCACGGGGAGCTGTTTTTT.

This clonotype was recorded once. Here the CDR3 reads CAISESGQNTGELFF. The CDR3 DNA reads as TGTGCCATCAGTGAGTCGGGACAGAACACCGGGGAGCTGTTTTTT. V is TRBV10-3 and J is TRBJ2-2; a weak D match, TRBD1 (6 bases). The V end was cut by 0 bases, the J end by 1 base, with 6 bases between. The CDR3 length is 15 residues. CDR1 and CDR2 from the germline V gene are ENHRY and SYGVKD.

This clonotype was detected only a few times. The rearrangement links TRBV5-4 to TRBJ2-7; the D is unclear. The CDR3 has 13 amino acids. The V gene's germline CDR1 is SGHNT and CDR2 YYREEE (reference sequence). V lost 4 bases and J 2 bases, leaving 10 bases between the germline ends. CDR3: CASSIDPTYEQYF. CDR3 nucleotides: TGTGCCAGCAGCATCGACCCGACCTACGAGCAGTACTTC.

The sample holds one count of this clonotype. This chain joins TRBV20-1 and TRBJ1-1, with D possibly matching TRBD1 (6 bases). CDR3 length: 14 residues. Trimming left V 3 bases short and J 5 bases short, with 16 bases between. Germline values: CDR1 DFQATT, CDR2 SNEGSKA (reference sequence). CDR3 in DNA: TGCAGTGCTAGGCGGCAGAGGGGGGTTACTGAAGCTTTCTTT. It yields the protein CSARRQRGVTEAFF.

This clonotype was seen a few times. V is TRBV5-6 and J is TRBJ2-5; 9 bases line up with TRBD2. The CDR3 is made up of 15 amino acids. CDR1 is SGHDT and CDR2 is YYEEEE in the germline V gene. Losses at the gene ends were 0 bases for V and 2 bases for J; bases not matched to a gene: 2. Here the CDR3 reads CASSLVSGGQETQYF. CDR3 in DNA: TGTGCCAGCAGCTTGGTTAGCGGGGGTCAAGAGACCCAGTACTTC.

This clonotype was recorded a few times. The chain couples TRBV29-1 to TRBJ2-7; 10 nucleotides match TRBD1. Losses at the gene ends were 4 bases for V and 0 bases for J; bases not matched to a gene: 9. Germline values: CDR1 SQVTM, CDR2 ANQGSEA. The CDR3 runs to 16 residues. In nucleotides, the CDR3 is TGCAGCGTTGTGGACAGGGGGGCCTTCTTCTCCTACGAGCAGTACTTC. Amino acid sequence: CSVVDRGAFFSYEQYF.

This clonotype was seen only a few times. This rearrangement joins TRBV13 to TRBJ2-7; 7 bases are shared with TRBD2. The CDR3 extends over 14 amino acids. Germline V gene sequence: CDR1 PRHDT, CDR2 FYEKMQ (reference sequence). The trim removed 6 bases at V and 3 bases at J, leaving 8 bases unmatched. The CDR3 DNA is TGTGCCAGCAGACGCAGCGGGACTCGCTACGAGCAGTACTTC. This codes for CASRRSGTRYEQYF.

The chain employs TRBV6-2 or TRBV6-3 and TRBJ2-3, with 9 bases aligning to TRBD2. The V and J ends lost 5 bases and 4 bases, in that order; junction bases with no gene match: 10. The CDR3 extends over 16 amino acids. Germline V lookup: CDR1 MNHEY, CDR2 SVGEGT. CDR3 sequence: CASSPGPAGGPDTQYF. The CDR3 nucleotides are TGTGCCAGCAGTCCGGGACCGGCGGGGGGGCCAGATACGCAGTATTTT.

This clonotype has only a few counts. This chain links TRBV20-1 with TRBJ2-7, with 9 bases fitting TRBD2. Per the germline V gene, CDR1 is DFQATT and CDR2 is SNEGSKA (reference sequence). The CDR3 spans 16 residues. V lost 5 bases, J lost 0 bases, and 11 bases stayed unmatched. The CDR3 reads CSAGGSGGLGSYEQYF. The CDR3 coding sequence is TGCAGTGCTGGAGGTAGCGGGGGCCTCGGCTCCTACGAGCAGTACTTC.